The rows below give T cell receptor beta chains drawn from one sample of a study of T cells after yellow fever vaccination. TCRdb reprocessed the 5' RACE reads via MiXCR and lists one record per CDR3 protein. The data show nearly 70,000 distinct CDR3 sequences, approximately 7% seen once. Sequencing used CD8+ T cells sorted from PBMCs, obtained around 45 days after the first yellow fever vaccination. The receptor source for this set is a man between 18 and 35 years old who received the YFV17D yellow fever vaccine. CDR3s include the opening cysteine and the closing phenylalanine or tryptophan. A D gene is named only where the DNA matches it firmly. The size entry is marked missing in some rows and otherwise reads once, few, many or a size class.

cdr3_nt: TGCGCCAGCAGCTATGGACAGGGTTATGGCTACACCTTC
cdr3_aa: CASSYGQGYGYTF
d_call: TRBD1
cdr3_length: 13
v_call: TRBV5-1
clone_size: many
j_call: TRBJ1-2

cdr3_nt: TGCGCCAGCACCCCGGCGGAGGGTTATGGCTACACCTTC
cdr3_aa: CASTPAEGYGYTF
d_call: -
cdr3_length: 13
v_call: TRBV4-3
clone_size: -
j_call: TRBJ1-2

cdr3_nt: TGTGCCAGCAGCGGACTAGCGGGGGACAATGAGCAGTTCTTC
cdr3_aa: CASSGLAGDNEQFF
d_call: TRBD2
cdr3_length: 14
v_call: TRBV13
clone_size: -
j_call: TRBJ2-1

cdr3_nt: TGTGCCAGCAGCTCGACAGGGAACACTGAAGCTTTCTTT
cdr3_aa: CASSSTGNTEAFF
d_call: -
cdr3_length: 13
v_call: TRBV7-6
clone_size: few
j_call: TRBJ1-1

cdr3_nt: TGCGCCAGCAGCTCGGGACAGGGGGCGACCTACAATGAGCAGTTCTTC
cdr3_aa: CASSSGQGATYNEQFF
d_call: TRBD1
cdr3_length: 16
v_call: TRBV5-1
clone_size: many
j_call: TRBJ2-1

cdr3_nt: TGTGCCAGCAGCTTAAGGGCCCCAACAGGACCCACCGGGGAGCTGTTTTTT
cdr3_aa: CASSLRAPTGPTGELFF
d_call: -
cdr3_length: 17
v_call: TRBV11-2
clone_size: many
j_call: TRBJ2-2

cdr3_nt: TGTGCCAGCAGCGTCGGCGGGGGCCCCTACAATGAGCAGTTCTTC
cdr3_aa: CASSVGGGPYNEQFF
d_call: -
cdr3_length: 15
v_call: TRBV9
clone_size: many
j_call: TRBJ2-1

cdr3_nt: TGCAGTGCTAAAGGGCCCCTAGGTCTCCGCAACACCGGGGAGCTGTTTTTT
cdr3_aa: CSAKGPLGLRNTGELFF
d_call: -
cdr3_length: 17
v_call: TRBV20-1
clone_size: few
j_call: TRBJ2-2

cdr3_nt: TGCGCCAGCAGCGATCAGGGGACGGCTCAGCCCCAGCATTTT
cdr3_aa: CASSDQGTAQPQHF
d_call: -
cdr3_length: 14
v_call: TRBV4-1
clone_size: many
j_call: TRBJ1-5

cdr3_nt: TGTGCCAGCAGCTTAGGGTTCGGGCCTCAAGAGACCCAGTACTTC
cdr3_aa: CASSLGFGPQETQYF
d_call: -
cdr3_length: 15
v_call: TRBV7-9
clone_size: -
j_call: TRBJ2-5

cdr3_nt: TGTGCCAGCACAAAAGCGGGAGGCTCTCTCACAGATACGCAGTATTTT
cdr3_aa: CASTKAGGSLTDTQYF
d_call: TRBD2
cdr3_length: 16
v_call: TRBV19
clone_size: few
j_call: TRBJ2-3

cdr3_nt: TGCGCCAGCAGCTGGGGGCTAGGGAATGAGCAGTTCTTC
cdr3_aa: CASSWGLGNEQFF
d_call: -
cdr3_length: 13
v_call: TRBV12-3/TRBV12-4
clone_size: many
j_call: TRBJ2-1

cdr3_nt: TGCGCCAGCAGCCAAGATACCGGACTGGTATACTATGGCTACACCTTC
cdr3_aa: CASSQDTGLVYYGYTF
d_call: -
cdr3_length: 16
v_call: TRBV4-1
clone_size: many
j_call: TRBJ1-2

cdr3_nt: TGTGCCAGCACCGGGACAGGACCTGATCAGCCCCAGCATTTT
cdr3_aa: CASTGTGPDQPQHF
d_call: TRBD1
cdr3_length: 14
v_call: TRBV6-2/TRBV6-3
clone_size: -
j_call: TRBJ1-5

cdr3_nt: TGCGCCAGCAGCCTCGGACCAGCGAACACCGGGGAGCTGTTTTTT
cdr3_aa: CASSLGPANTGELFF
d_call: -
cdr3_length: 15
v_call: TRBV4-1
clone_size: many
j_call: TRBJ2-2

cdr3_nt: TGTGCCAGCAGCCCTGCCTCAAGGCCTCCGGGGGGAGATACGCAGTATTTT
cdr3_aa: CASSPASRPPGGDTQYF
d_call: TRBD2
cdr3_length: 17
v_call: TRBV4-2
clone_size: -
j_call: TRBJ2-3

cdr3_nt: TGCGCCAGCAGCCAAGTCCCGGACAGGGGTGAATACGAGCAGTACTTC
cdr3_aa: CASSQVPDRGEYEQYF
d_call: TRBD1
cdr3_length: 16
v_call: TRBV4-1
clone_size: many
j_call: TRBJ2-7

cdr3_nt: TGTGCCAGCAGTTTCGGCAGAAATTTCCAAGAGACCCAGTACTTC
cdr3_aa: CASSFGRNFQETQYF
d_call: -
cdr3_length: 15
v_call: TRBV12-3/TRBV12-4
clone_size: -
j_call: TRBJ2-5

cdr3_nt: TGTGCCAGCAGGGGTACGGGGGCGGTTTTCCAGCGGGGGGCCCTTGTAGGCAATGAGCAGTTCTTC
cdr3_aa: CASRGTGAVFQRGALVGNEQFF
d_call: TRBD2
cdr3_length: 22
v_call: TRBV6-5
clone_size: many
j_call: TRBJ2-1

cdr3_nt: TGCGCCAGCAGCTTGGTGGGGAAAGCAACTTTAGCTGAAGCTTTCTTT
cdr3_aa: CASSLVGKATLAEAFF
d_call: -
cdr3_length: 16
v_call: TRBV5-1
clone_size: few
j_call: TRBJ1-1

cdr3_nt: TGCGCCAGCAGCCAAGAACTGAGGGGGTCCTACGAGCAGTACTTC
cdr3_aa: CASSQELRGSYEQYF
d_call: -
cdr3_length: 15
v_call: TRBV4-3
clone_size: few
j_call: TRBJ2-7

cdr3_nt: TGTGCCAGCAGTGTTGGGGGCACAGATACGCAGTATTTT
cdr3_aa: CASSVGGTDTQYF
d_call: -
cdr3_length: 13
v_call: TRBV12-3/TRBV12-4
clone_size: many
j_call: TRBJ2-3

cdr3_nt: TGCGCCAGCAGCCACTCCTTCCCGGGACAGGGCGTCAATGAGCAGTTCTTC
cdr3_aa: CASSHSFPGQGVNEQFF
d_call: TRBD1
cdr3_length: 17
v_call: TRBV4-3
clone_size: many
j_call: TRBJ2-1

cdr3_nt: TGTGCCAGCAGTTACGGGGTCTATCAGCCCCAGCATTTT
cdr3_aa: CASSYGVYQPQHF
d_call: -
cdr3_length: 13
v_call: TRBV5-6
clone_size: few
j_call: TRBJ1-5

cdr3_nt: TGCAGCGTTGAACCGCGGGGCCTTAATAACGAGCAGTACTTC
cdr3_aa: CSVEPRGLNNEQYF
d_call: -
cdr3_length: 14
v_call: TRBV29-1
clone_size: many
j_call: TRBJ2-7

cdr3_nt: TGTGCCAGCAGGTTTAGCGGGGGGGCTTTTCAGAATGAGCAGTTCTTC
cdr3_aa: CASRFSGGAFQNEQFF
d_call: TRBD2
cdr3_length: 16
v_call: TRBV12-3/TRBV12-4
clone_size: many
j_call: TRBJ2-1

cdr3_nt: TGTGCCAGCAACGACTCGGGACAGCAACACACCGGGGAGCTGTTTTTT
cdr3_aa: CASNDSGQQHTGELFF
d_call: TRBD1
cdr3_length: 16
v_call: TRBV7-9
clone_size: many
j_call: TRBJ2-2

cdr3_nt: TGTGCCAGCAGTTACAGTACCGGGGATAGCTATGGCTACACCTTC
cdr3_aa: CASSYSTGDSYGYTF
d_call: -
cdr3_length: 15
v_call: TRBV6-5
clone_size: few
j_call: TRBJ1-2

cdr3_nt: TGTGCCAGCAGTCTTGGGTCAGGGGATGAGCAGTTCTTC
cdr3_aa: CASSLGSGDEQFF
d_call: -
cdr3_length: 13
v_call: TRBV27
clone_size: -
j_call: TRBJ2-1

cdr3_nt: TGCGCCAGCAGCTTGACAGGGGGCCCGGATCAGCCCCAGCATTTT
cdr3_aa: CASSLTGGPDQPQHF
d_call: TRBD1
cdr3_length: 15
v_call: TRBV5-1
clone_size: few
j_call: TRBJ1-5

cdr3_nt: TGTGCCACGGGACAGGGGGCTTACGAGCAGTACTTC
cdr3_aa: CATGQGAYEQYF
d_call: TRBD1
cdr3_length: 12
v_call: TRBV6-2/TRBV6-3
clone_size: -
j_call: TRBJ2-7

cdr3_nt: TGTGCCAGCAGCTTATACCGGGACTCCCCCAGGCCCCAGCATTTT
cdr3_aa: CASSLYRDSPRPQHF
d_call: -
cdr3_length: 15
v_call: TRBV5-5
clone_size: large
j_call: TRBJ1-5

cdr3_nt: -
cdr3_aa: CASSFGPGRDTDTQYF
d_call: -
cdr3_length: 16
v_call: TRBV7-9
clone_size: many
j_call: TRBJ2-3

cdr3_nt: TGTGCCAGCAGACCAGCCGGCTCCTACGAGCAGTACTTC
cdr3_aa: CASRPAGSYEQYF
d_call: -
cdr3_length: 13
v_call: TRBV7-2
clone_size: many
j_call: TRBJ2-7

cdr3_nt: TGTGCCAGCAGCCAAGTAGTGGGACAGAACTATGGCTACACCTTC
cdr3_aa: CASSQVVGQNYGYTF
d_call: TRBD1
cdr3_length: 15
v_call: TRBV4-2
clone_size: many
j_call: TRBJ1-2

cdr3_nt: TGCGCCAGCAGCCAAGAGGGGGTAGGCGCAGATACGCAGTATTTT
cdr3_aa: CASSQEGVGADTQYF
d_call: -
cdr3_length: 15
v_call: TRBV4-1
clone_size: many
j_call: TRBJ2-3

cdr3_nt: TGTGCCAGCGCCTCCGATGCGACCCAGTACTTC
cdr3_aa: CASASDATQYF
d_call: -
cdr3_length: 11
v_call: TRBV6-5
clone_size: many
j_call: TRBJ2-5

cdr3_nt: TGTGCCAGCAGCTTCTCGGACAGACTAATTGAAGCTTTCTTT
cdr3_aa: CASSFSDRLIEAFF
d_call: -
cdr3_length: 14
v_call: TRBV5-5
clone_size: -
j_call: TRBJ1-1

cdr3_nt: TGTGCCATCAGTGAGTCGATTTCGGACAGGGTGTATAACTATGGCTACACCTTC
cdr3_aa: CAISESISDRVYNYGYTF
d_call: TRBD1
cdr3_length: 18
v_call: TRBV10-3
clone_size: few
j_call: TRBJ1-2

cdr3_nt: TGCGCCAGCAGCTTGGTGGGGGTTGTAACAGATACGCAGTATTTT
cdr3_aa: CASSLVGVVTDTQYF
d_call: -
cdr3_length: 15
v_call: TRBV5-1
clone_size: many
j_call: TRBJ2-3

cdr3_nt: TGTGCCAGCAGGAAAGTGGACGGTGGGAACACTGAAGCTTTCTTT
cdr3_aa: CASRKVDGGNTEAFF
d_call: -
cdr3_length: 15
v_call: TRBV7-9
clone_size: few
j_call: TRBJ1-1

cdr3_nt: TGTGCCAGCAGTGAATTTCTGGGACAGGGAACAGATACGCAGTATTTT
cdr3_aa: CASSEFLGQGTDTQYF
d_call: TRBD1
cdr3_length: 16
v_call: TRBV6-1
clone_size: -
j_call: TRBJ2-3

cdr3_nt: TGTGCCAGCAGTCTACAAAGCACAGATACGCAGTATTTT
cdr3_aa: CASSLQSTDTQYF
d_call: -
cdr3_length: 13
v_call: TRBV6-5
clone_size: many
j_call: TRBJ2-3

cdr3_nt: TGTGCCAGTAGCGAAGACAGGCGAAACTCCTACGAGCAGTACTTC
cdr3_aa: CASSEDRRNSYEQYF
d_call: -
cdr3_length: 15
v_call: TRBV19
clone_size: many
j_call: TRBJ2-7

cdr3_nt: TGTGCCAGCAGCCATCAAGGAAAGACTAGCTATCATGAGCAGTTCTTC
cdr3_aa: CASSHQGKTSYHEQFF
d_call: TRBD2
cdr3_length: 16
v_call: TRBV3-1
clone_size: many
j_call: TRBJ2-1

cdr3_nt: TGTGCCAGCAGCTTAGCCGGTCTTTCCTACAATGAGCAGTTCTTC
cdr3_aa: CASSLAGLSYNEQFF
d_call: -
cdr3_length: 15
v_call: TRBV11-2
clone_size: -
j_call: TRBJ2-1

cdr3_nt: TGTGCCAGCAGTCCCCGGGGGGCGGACAATGAGCAGTTCTTC
cdr3_aa: CASSPRGADNEQFF
d_call: -
cdr3_length: 14
v_call: TRBV6-2/TRBV6-3
clone_size: few
j_call: TRBJ2-1

cdr3_nt: TGTGCCAGCAGCGCGGGATCAGATACGCAGTATTTT
cdr3_aa: CASSAGSDTQYF
d_call: -
cdr3_length: 12
v_call: TRBV5-6
clone_size: few
j_call: TRBJ2-3

cdr3_nt: TGCAGTGCTTCTACAGGTCCTGGAAACACCATATATTTT
cdr3_aa: CSASTGPGNTIYF
d_call: -
cdr3_length: 13
v_call: TRBV20-1
clone_size: many
j_call: TRBJ1-3

cdr3_nt: TGTGCCAGCAGCTCCCGAGTGACAGGCGCCGGGGAGCTGTTTTTT
cdr3_aa: CASSSRVTGAGELFF
d_call: -
cdr3_length: 15
v_call: TRBV7-3
clone_size: few
j_call: TRBJ2-2

cdr3_nt: TGTGCCAGCAGTTACTCGATCCGGGGCTCCTACGAGCAGTACTTC
cdr3_aa: CASSYSIRGSYEQYF
d_call: -
cdr3_length: 15
v_call: TRBV6-5
clone_size: few
j_call: TRBJ2-7